The following is a TCR beta chain sequence with its context. These data originate in a study of blood T cell repertoires in COVID-19. The CDR3 loop spans 18 amino acids. CDR1 and CDR2 (germline): MNHEY, SVGEGT. The ends lost 4 bases at V and 3 bases at J; junction bases unmatched: 13. Seattle patients were enrolled during active infection and followed longitudinally. TCRdb keeps only in-frame clones here, not all; method: immunoSEQ multiplex PCR. Among roughly 200,000 clones listed, under 90% were seen once. The receptor was isolated from a woman aged 80 or older with COVID-19, enrolled during active disease. The chain links TRBV6-2 or TRBV6-3 to TRBJ2-3; 10 nucleotides align to TRBD1. Sequencing used peripheral blood. The CDR3 protein is CASSSPPYRDRGTDTQYF. In DNA, the CDR3 is TGTGCCAGCAGTTCCCCACCCTACCGGGACAGGGGTACAGATACGCAGTATTTT.